The source of this T cell receptor beta chain is a study of blood T cell repertoires in COVID-19. Repertoires were generated with immunoSEQ multiplex PCR, while TCRdb's copy carries only in-frame clones and drops some. The table shows about 72,000 clones, with around 76% occurring only once. Between the trimmed V and J ends, which lost 1 base and 4 bases, there was a span of 11 bases. Germline assignment: CDR1 LGHNA and CDR2 YNFKEQ. This CDR3 is built from 15 residues. This clone has just a few counts. The sequencing sample was made of peripheral blood. V and J are TRBV4-2 and TRBJ1-3; D is possibly TRBD1 (6 bases). The clonotype originates from a human donor in a cohort sampled during active COVID-19. CDR3: CASSQVWGGGNTIYF. The CDR3 DNA sequence: TGTGCCAGCAGCCAAGTATGGGGGGGCGGAAACACCATATATTTT.